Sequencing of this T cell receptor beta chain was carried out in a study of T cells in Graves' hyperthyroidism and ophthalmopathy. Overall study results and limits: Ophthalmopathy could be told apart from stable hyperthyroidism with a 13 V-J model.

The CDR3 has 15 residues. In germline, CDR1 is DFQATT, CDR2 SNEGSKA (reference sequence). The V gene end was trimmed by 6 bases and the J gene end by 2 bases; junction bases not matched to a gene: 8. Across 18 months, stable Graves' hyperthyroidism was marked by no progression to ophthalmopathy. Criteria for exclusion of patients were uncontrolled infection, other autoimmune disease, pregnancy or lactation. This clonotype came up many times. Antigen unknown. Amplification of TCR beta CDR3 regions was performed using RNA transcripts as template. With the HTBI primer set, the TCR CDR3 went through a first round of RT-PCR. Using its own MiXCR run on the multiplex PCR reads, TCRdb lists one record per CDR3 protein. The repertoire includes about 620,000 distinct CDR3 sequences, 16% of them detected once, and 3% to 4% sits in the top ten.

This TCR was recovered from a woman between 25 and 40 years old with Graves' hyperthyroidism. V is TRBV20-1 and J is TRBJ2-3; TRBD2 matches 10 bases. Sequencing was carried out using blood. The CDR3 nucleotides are TGCAGTGCCAGCGGGAGGGCCCTTAACACAGATACGCAGTATTTT. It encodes CSASGRALNTDTQYF.